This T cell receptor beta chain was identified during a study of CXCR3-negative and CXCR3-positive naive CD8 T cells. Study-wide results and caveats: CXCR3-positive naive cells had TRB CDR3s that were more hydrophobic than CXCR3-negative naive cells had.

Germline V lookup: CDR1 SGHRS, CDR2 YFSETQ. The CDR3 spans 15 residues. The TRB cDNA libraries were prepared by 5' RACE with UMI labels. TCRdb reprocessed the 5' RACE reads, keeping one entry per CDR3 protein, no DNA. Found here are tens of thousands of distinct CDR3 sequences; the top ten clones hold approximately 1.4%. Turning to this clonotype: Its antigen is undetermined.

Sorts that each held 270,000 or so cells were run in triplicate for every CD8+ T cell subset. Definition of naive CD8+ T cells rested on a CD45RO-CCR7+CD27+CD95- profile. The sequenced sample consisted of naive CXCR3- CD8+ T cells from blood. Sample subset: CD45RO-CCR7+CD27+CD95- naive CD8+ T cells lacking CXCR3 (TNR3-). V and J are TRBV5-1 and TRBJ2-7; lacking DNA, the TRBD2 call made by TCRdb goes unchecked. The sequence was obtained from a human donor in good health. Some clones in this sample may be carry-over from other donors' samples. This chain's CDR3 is CASRAVAGVLYEQYF.